This is a list of T cell receptor beta chains from one sample in a study of blood T cell repertoires in COVID-19. Profiled with immunoSEQ multiplex PCR; TCRdb holds only in-frame clones, not every one. The table lists some 250,000 clones, around three quarters of them singletons. Material for sequencing was peripheral blood. The origin of the receptors is a woman older than 75 with acute or convalescent COVID-19. Both conserved end residues are part of each CDR3.

j_call v_call cdr3_aa
TRBJ1-1 TRBV15 CATSRGHMNTEAFF
TRBJ2-7 TRBV28 CASSPGGGPSYEQYF
TRBJ2-6 TRBV10-1 CASSESRSGANVLTF
TRBJ2-7 TRBV9 CASSARQETYEQYF
TRBJ2-7 TRBV7-9 CASSPLGGAYEQYF
TRBJ2-2 TRBV6-4 CASRVGQGNTGELFF
TRBJ2-4 TRBV10-3 CATAEDRGPNIQYF
TRBJ2-7 TRBV6-4 CASSDSTPGQGWYEQYF
TRBJ2-2 TRBV7-9 CASTRTSGRDTGELFF
TRBJ1-4 TRBV6-5 CASRQGGGKLFF
TRBJ1-5 TRBV2 CASSGQGLPEPQHF
TRBJ2-1 TRBV7-9 CASSLGALAGGNEQFF
TRBJ1-6 TRBV5-1 CASSQYGGQGAYNSPLHF
TRBJ2-1 TRBV15 CATSENRVVGNEQFF
TRBJ1-5 TRBV19 CASSVTGTRRRGGQPQHF
TRBJ2-1 TRBV7-2 CASSPTLRDNEQFF
TRBJ1-2 TRBV2 CASSEEGTGGGGYTF
TRBJ2-5 TRBV2 CASTLTGGQTQYF
TRBJ1-2 TRBV5-5 CASSLGQGRGGYTF
TRBJ1-2 TRBV20-1 CSASDVGRTRYTF
TRBJ2-7 TRBV11-3 CASSRAQGYEQYF
TRBJ2-1 TRBV29-1 CSVELFGVGRGNEQFF
TRBJ2-1 TRBV10-3 CAISSGGNEQFF
TRBJ2-7 TRBV5-8 CASRKGQGVGAYEQYF
TRBJ2-2 TRBV30 CAWSVQGAVTGELFF
TRBJ1-2 TRBV11-1 CASSPKQGIGYTF
TRBJ2-5 TRBV7-2 CASSPGTSGGPETQYF
TRBJ2-2 TRBV6-5 CASSPRTGLTGELFF
TRBJ1-2 TRBV5-6 CASSWGGSNYGYTF
TRBJ1-1 TRBV5-1 CASSPLIENTEAFF
TRBJ1-2 TRBV5-1 CASSPGQGGGYYGYTF
TRBJ1-1 TRBV7-8 CASSLGRTVQGASTEAFF
TRBJ2-7 TRBV6-5 CASSYGTGTYEQYF
TRBJ2-7 TRBV27 CASSLRGSYEQYF
TRBJ1-2 TRBV6-2/TRBV6-3 CASSNPGTLYGYTF
TRBJ2-3 TRBV19 CASSISGMGTDTQYF
TRBJ2-2 TRBV2 CASRTSGGAVGELFF
TRBJ2-5 TRBV12-3/TRBV12-4 CASRPTSQETQYF
TRBJ1-1 TRBV24-1 CATSDLRTGGNTEAFF
TRBJ2-7 TRBV3-1/TRBV3-2 CASSPLDAGLAGTSYEQYF
TRBJ2-3 TRBV2 CASTLQGGPTDTQYF
TRBJ1-1 TRBV5-1 CASSLGDTIPKGTEAFF
TRBJ1-1 TRBV7-2 CASTIIPGTGVAEAFF
TRBJ1-5 TRBV6-1 CASSESPRGYNQPQHF
TRBJ1-1 TRBV13 CASSLGLPGQANTEAFF